The present T cell receptor beta chain was sequenced within a study of T-cell memory formation after mild COVID-19 listed by TCRdb under 2021. Notes on the research overall: TCR sequence clusters from the two donors were found to be largely donor specific. Longitudinal TCRalpha and TCRbeta repertoire sequencing tracked T-cell clones expanding and contracting after mild COVID-19 in two donors. Two young, previously healthy adult volunteers, one female and one male, were included in the cohort.

Overall study results and their limits: Some responding clones were found in pre-infection memory, which suggests that pre-existing cross-reactive memory T cells took part in the SARS-CoV-2 response. The second-wave clones that peaked on day 37 were not confirmed to be SARS-CoV-2 specific. The study included only a couple of mild cases, and larger cohorts that include severe cases with pre-infection samples were judged to be necessary. Contracting CD4+ clones were found mainly in CM and EM memory subsets, while CD8+ clones were enriched in EMRA. Balanced CD4/CD8 phenotypes were observed for clones contracting from day 15 to 85, whereas a bias towards CD4+ was observed for a second wave of clones expanding from day 15 to 37.

TCRdb shows the sequencer as Illumina NovaSeq 6000. TCRalpha and TCRbeta cDNA libraries were constructed by 5'RACE with constant-segment primers, with sample barcodes and unique molecular identifiers being introduced. Trizol reagent was used to extract RNA from every sample. The libraries were amplified in two PCR steps, and the second step added a second sample barcode and Illumina TruSeq adapters. Sequencing of the libraries was done on an Illumina NovaSeq, producing 2 x 150 bp paired-end reads. As for the authors' bioinformatics: Demultiplexing of reads and collapsing into UMI-guided consensus sequences were performed with migec v1.2.7. Using mixcr v2.1.11, UMI consensuses were aligned to TRA and TRB V and J templates and then assembled into clonotypes. A clonotype was counted as expanded or contracted only if both edgeR and NoisET called the change significant, with noise models trained on biological replicates. For edgeR calls, the cutoffs were a false discovery rate-adjusted p below 0.01 and a log2 fold-change threshold of 1. As an exploratory analysis of dynamics, PCA with hierarchical clustering was applied to max-normalized trajectories of the 1000 most abundant clonotypes. Separately sequenced CD4+ and CD8+ repertoires were used to assign the CD4 or CD8 phenotype of responding clones. The public reads were run again by TCRdb, first through fastp at Q25 and then through MiXCR, and only productive beta chains were kept. Merged by CDR3 protein, the rows form single entries marked with the most common genes and DNA. These V and J calls originate from TCRdb's pipeline instead of the authors' own analysis. The sample table shows about 360,000 distinct CDR3 sequences, and approximately 15% are seen once. The biggest ten clones account for 22% of the sample.

Ficoll-Paque density gradient centrifugation was used to isolate PBMCs. The sample holds a few counts of this clonotype. Its binding antigen is unknown. Per-base quality was not reported, and no clone a single base away is much larger than it. The cysteine opens and the phenylalanine closes a CDR3 of 16 amino acids. The kept DNA is CDR3 alone, 48 bases in frame from the first base. CDR1 is given as SGHTA and CDR2 as FQGTGA, both from the germline V gene. V is clipped by 5 bases and J by 0 bases, and the sequence between their germline boundaries is 13 bases long. The source of this sequence is a man between 18 and 29 years old who had mild COVID-19 (a few samples of this study predate the infection). The sample titles of this study are shuffled in the database, so cell type and time point are left out; the donor was told from shared clones. Here the chain combines TRBV7-3 and TRBJ2-2, and TRBD1 may be the D gene, going by 6 matching bases. Specimen: PBMCs or a T cell subset sorted from them (not recorded which). The CDR3 corresponds to CASSPHTGTNTGELFF. DNA sequence: TGTGCCAGCAGCCCACACACAGGGACGAACACCGGGGAGCTGTTTTTT.